One sample yielded the 9 T cell receptor beta chains listed below, sequenced in a study of immune evolution from preneoplasia to lung adenocarcinoma. Method: immunoSEQ multiplex PCR; TCRdb's copy keeps in-frame clones and lacks some. The table has about 4,600 clones, about four fifths seen once. The sequencing sample was made of FFPE normal lung tissue adjacent to the tumor. The receptors originated from a person between 45 and 75 years old with lung adenocarcinoma.

The chain recombines TRBV9 with TRBJ2-2; tentative D call: TRBD2 (5 bases). Per germline, CDR1 SGDLS and CDR2 YYNGEE. V lost 8 bases and J 2 bases, leaving 10 bases between the germline ends. The CDR3 has 13 residues. CDR3 region: CASNRGNTGELFF. CDR3 DNA: TGTGCCAGTAACCGGGGAAACACCGGGGAGCTGTTTTTT.

The chain uses TRBV20-1 and TRBJ1-2; weak D call: TRBD1 (5 bases). V gave up 6 bases and J gave up 8 bases, with 7 bases separating them. The germline V gene encodes CDR1 DFQATT and CDR2 SNEGSKA (reference sequence). This CDR3 is 9 amino acids long. The CDR3 region is CSAGDGYTF. The CDR3 DNA reads as TGCAGTGCGGGGGACGGCTACACCTTC.

The chain joins TRBV7-2 to TRBJ2-1; TRBD2 agrees at 8 bases. The CDR3 totals 16 residues. Germline lookup yields CDR1 SGHTA and CDR2 FQGNSA. J was trimmed by 0 bases and V by 5 bases; bases with no gene match: 6. In DNA form, the CDR3 reads TGTGCCAGCAGCAAAGTAGCGGGAAACTCCTACAATGAGCAGTTCTTC. Translated: CASSKVAGNSYNEQFF.

In DNA, the CDR3 is TGTGCCAGCAGTACCACAGCGGGACAGGGTATAGAGACCCAGTACTTC. This translates into CASSTTAGQGIETQYF. The rearrangement uses TRBV28 and TRBJ2-5, with 9 bases matching TRBD1. CDR1 is MDHEN, CDR2 SYDVKM, per germline. The CDR3 runs 16 residues. Trimming at V came to 5 bases and at J to 4 bases, leaving 11 bases not matched to a gene.

The V and J genes are TRBV28 and TRBJ1-3; D not certain. There are 15 residues in the CDR3. Germline lookup yields CDR1 MDHEN and CDR2 SYDVKM. V dropped 2 bases and J dropped 0 bases, with 8 bases sitting between them. The CDR3 loop is CASSLKRLSGNTIYF. The CDR3 DNA reads as TGTGCCAGCAGTTTAAAGAGACTCTCTGGAAACACCATATATTTT.

The genes are TRBV19 and TRBJ2-3; D is unclear. Trimming pared 2 bases from V and 7 bases from J, leaving 13 bases between. The CDR3 covers 14 residues. The germline CDR1 and CDR2 sequences are LNHDA and SQIVND (reference sequence). CDR3 sequence (DNA): TGTGCCAGTAGTATACCATCCGCTTTTCATACGCAGTATTTT. It codes for CASSIPSAFHTQYF.

This chain uses TRBV6-1 with TRBJ2-7, with unresolved D. Trimming left V 10 bases short and J 4 bases short, with 17 bases between. The CDR3 spans 13 residues. Per the germline V gene, CDR1 is MNHNS and CDR2 is SASEGT. The CDR3 loop is CATRQLVYYEQYF. The CDR3 DNA reads as TGTGCCACACGACAATTAGTATATTACGAGCAGTACTTC.

V is TRBV5-4 and J is TRBJ2-3; D is perhaps TRBD2 (5 bases). Trimming cost V 0 bases and J 2 bases, with 7 bases left between them. Germline lookup yields CDR1 SGHNT and CDR2 YYREEE (reference sequence). CDR3 size: 14 residues. CDR3 residues: CASSLGAATDTQYF. The DNA for the CDR3 is TGTGCCAGCAGCTTGGGAGCGGCCACAGATACGCAGTATTTT.

J is TRBJ2-1 and V is TRBV29-1; 7 nucleotides agree with TRBD2. The J segment lost 0 bases and the V segment lost 3 bases, leaving 8 bases of the junction unmatched. The CDR3 contains 16 residues. Germline CDR1 and CDR2: SQVTM and ANQGSEA. The CDR3 DNA follows: TGCAGCGTTGATCTCCCAGCGGGGATCTCCTACAATGAGCAGTTCTTC. Amino acids: CSVDLPAGISYNEQFF.